The source of this T cell receptor beta chain is a study of T-cell reconstitution after alpha-beta-depleted transplantation in children. The V end lost 5 bases, the J end lost 12 bases, and 14 bases lay between the germline ends. The CDR3 is 11 residues long. Germline CDR1 and CDR2: MNHEY and SMNVEV (reference sequence). The authors prepared the TCRbeta library with unique molecular identifiers. Via MiXCR, TCRdb re-called the PCR reads, giving one row per CDR3 protein. This repertoire shows over 200,000 distinct CDR3 sequences, 8.5% to 10% found once; its top ten account for roughly 6.2%. This receptor was identified in a human donor who donated a stem cell graft to a child with acute lymphoblastic leukemia. The sequences come from PBMCs from the stem cell graft donor, collected from the stem cell graft. The V and J genes are TRBV27 and TRBJ2-7, with a possible D match to TRBD1 (5 bases). The CDR3 DNA reads as TGTGCCAGCAGTGCCGGAACAGGCCTGTACTTC. Its protein product is CASSAGTGLYF.